This paragraph reports one TCR beta chain. Original processing notes: By means of reference gene primer amplification, nucleated cell counts were estimated. TCRdb's table, derived via immunoSEQ multiplex PCR, lists solely in-frame clones and lacks some. D and trimming were read from the DNA, whereas the V and J calls and clone size are those reported in that table. Of fewer than 85,000 clones listed, about 90% are singletons. V trimming: 4 bases; J trimming: 1 base; junction bases outside the gene matches: 4. CDR1 SGHRS and CDR2 YFSETQ come from the germline V gene. The CDR3 runs 14 residues. This sample was included in a study of blood T cell repertoires in COVID-19. Study background: Sites in the United States, Italy and Spain provided acute and convalescent COVID-19 samples. The analysed material was cDNA or gDNA that came from T cells, B-cell-depleted T cells, or PBMCs.

Sequencing was done on a sample of peripheral blood. The sequence was obtained from a woman in her forties or fifties in a cohort sampled during active COVID-19. The rearrangement uses TRBV5-1 and TRBJ1-1; 7 bases are a match to TRBD1. The CDR3 coding sequence is TGCGCCAGCAGCACGGGACAGCAGAACACTGAAGCTTTCTTT. Its protein is CASSTGQQNTEAFF.